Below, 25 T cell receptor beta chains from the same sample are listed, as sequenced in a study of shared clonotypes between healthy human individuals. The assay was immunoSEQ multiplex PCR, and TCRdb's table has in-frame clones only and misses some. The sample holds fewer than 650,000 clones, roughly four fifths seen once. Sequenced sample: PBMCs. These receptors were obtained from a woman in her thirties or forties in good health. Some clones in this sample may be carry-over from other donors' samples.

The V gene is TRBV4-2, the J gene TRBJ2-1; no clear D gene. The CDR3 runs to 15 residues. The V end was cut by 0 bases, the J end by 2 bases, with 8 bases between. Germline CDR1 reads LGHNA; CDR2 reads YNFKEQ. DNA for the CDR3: TGTGCCAGCAGCCAAGATCACGGAACCTACAATGAGCAGTTCTTC. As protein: CASSQDHGTYNEQFF.

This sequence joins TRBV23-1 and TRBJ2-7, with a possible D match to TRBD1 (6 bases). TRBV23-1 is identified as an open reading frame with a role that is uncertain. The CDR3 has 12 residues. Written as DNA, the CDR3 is TGCACTCCAGGGCAGGGGCACTGGGAGCAGTACTTC. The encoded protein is CTPGQGHWEQYF.

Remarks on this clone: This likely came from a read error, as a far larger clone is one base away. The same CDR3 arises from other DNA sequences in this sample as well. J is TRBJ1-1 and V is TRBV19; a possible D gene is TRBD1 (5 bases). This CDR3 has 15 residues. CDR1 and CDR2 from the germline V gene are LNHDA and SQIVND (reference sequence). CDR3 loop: CASSISGRVNTEAFF. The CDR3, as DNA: TGTGCCAGTAGTATTTCGGGCAGGGTGAACACTGAAGCTTTCTTC.

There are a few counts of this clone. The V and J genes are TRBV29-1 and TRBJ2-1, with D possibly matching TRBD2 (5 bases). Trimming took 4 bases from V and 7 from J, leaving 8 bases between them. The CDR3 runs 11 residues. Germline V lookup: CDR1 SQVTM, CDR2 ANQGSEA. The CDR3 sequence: CSVGPGNEQFF. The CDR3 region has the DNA TGCAGCGTTGGCCCGGGGAATGAGCAGTTCTTC.

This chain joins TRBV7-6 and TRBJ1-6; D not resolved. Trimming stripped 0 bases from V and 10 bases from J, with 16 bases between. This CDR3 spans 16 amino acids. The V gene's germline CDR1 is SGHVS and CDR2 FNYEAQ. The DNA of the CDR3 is TGTGCCAGCAGCTTAGCGGGCAGTGGGGTAGAATCACCCCTCCACTTT. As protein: CASSLAGSGVESPLHF. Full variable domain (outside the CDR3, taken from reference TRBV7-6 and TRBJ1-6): GAGVSQSPRYKVTKRGQDVALRCDPISGHVSLYWYRQALGQGPEFLTYFNYEAQQDKSGLPNDRFSAERPEGSISTLTIQRTEQRDSAMYRCASSLAGSGVESPLHFGNGTRLTVT.

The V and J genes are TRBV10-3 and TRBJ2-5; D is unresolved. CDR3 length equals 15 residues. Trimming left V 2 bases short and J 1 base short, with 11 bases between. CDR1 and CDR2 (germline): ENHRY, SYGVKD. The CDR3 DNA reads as TGTGCCATCAGTGAGGTGGCGGAACTCCAAGAGACCCAGTACTTC. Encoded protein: CAISEVAELQETQYF.

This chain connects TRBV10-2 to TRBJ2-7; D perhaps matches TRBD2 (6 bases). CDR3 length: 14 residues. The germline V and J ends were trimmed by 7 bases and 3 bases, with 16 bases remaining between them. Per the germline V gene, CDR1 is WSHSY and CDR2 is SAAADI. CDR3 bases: TGCGCCAGCAAAGACCGGGACTGGCACTACGAGCAGTACTTC. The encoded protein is CASKDRDWHYEQYF.

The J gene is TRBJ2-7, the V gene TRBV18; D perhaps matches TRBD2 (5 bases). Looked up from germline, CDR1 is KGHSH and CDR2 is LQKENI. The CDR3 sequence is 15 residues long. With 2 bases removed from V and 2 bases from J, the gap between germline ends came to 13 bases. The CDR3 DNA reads TGTGCCAGCTCACCAGGGTCCGGGAAACCCTACGAGCAGTACTTC. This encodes CASSPGSGKPYEQYF.

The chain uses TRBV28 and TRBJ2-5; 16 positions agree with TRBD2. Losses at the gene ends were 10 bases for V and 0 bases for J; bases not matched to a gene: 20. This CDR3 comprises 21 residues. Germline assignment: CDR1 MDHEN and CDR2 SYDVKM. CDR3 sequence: CATTPTGTSGRAWGYQETQYF. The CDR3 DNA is TGTGCCACCACCCCGACCGGGACTAGCGGGAGGGCTTGGGGGTACCAAGAGACCCAGTACTTC.

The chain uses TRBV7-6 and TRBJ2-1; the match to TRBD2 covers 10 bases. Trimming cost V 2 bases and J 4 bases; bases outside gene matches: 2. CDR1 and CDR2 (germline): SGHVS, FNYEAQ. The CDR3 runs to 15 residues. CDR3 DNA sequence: TGTGCCAGCAGCTTATCTAGCGGGGGATACAATGAGCAGTTCTTC. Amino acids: CASSLSSGGYNEQFF.

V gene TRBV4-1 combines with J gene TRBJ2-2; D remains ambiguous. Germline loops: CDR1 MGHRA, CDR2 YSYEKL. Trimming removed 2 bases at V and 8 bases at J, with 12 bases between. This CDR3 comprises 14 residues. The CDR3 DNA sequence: TGCGCCAGCAGCCAATTTTCGGTGTCGGGGGAGCTGTTTTTT. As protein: CASSQFSVSGELFF.

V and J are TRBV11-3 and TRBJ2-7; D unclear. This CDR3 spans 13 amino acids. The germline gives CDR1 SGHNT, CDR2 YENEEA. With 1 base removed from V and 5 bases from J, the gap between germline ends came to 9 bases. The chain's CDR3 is CASSLGPQNEQYF. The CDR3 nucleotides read TGTGCCAGCAGCTTAGGGCCGCAAAACGAGCAGTACTTC.

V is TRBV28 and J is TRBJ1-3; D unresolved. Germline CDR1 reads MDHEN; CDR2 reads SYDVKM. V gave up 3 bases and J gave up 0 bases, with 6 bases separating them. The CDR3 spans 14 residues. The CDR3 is CASSFGTSGNTIYF. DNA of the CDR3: TGTGCCAGCAGTTTCGGCACCTCTGGAAACACCATATATTTT.

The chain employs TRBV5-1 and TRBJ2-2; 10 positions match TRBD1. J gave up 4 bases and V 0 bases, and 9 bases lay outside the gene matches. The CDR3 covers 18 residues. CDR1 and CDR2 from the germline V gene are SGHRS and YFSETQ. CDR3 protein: CASSLGTGGWQSTGELFF. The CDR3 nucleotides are TGCGCCAGCAGCTTGGGGACAGGGGGTTGGCAGAGCACCGGGGAGCTGTTTTTT. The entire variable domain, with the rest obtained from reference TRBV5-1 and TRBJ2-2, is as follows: KAGVTQTPRYLIKTRGQQVTLSCSPISGHRSVSWYQQTPGQGLQFLFEYFSETQRNKGNFPGRFSGRQFSNSRSEMNVSTLELGDSALYLCASSLGTGGWQSTGELFFGEGSRLTVL.

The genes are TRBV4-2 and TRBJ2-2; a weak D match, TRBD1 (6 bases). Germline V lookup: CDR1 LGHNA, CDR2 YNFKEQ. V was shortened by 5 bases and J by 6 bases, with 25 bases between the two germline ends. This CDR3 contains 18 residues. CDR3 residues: CASSLTRVVRGNAGELFF. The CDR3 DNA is TGTGCCAGCAGCTTAACTAGGGTCGTCAGGGGCAACGCCGGGGAGCTGTTTTTT.

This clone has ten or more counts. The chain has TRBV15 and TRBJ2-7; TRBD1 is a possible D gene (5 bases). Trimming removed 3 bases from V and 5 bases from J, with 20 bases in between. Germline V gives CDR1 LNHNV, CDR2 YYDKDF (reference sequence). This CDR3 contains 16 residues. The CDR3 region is CATSRAWGRVGDEQYF. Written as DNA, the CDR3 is TGTGCCACCAGCAGGGCCTGGGGCAGGGTGGGTGACGAGCAGTACTTC. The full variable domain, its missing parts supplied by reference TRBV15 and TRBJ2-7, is DAMVIQNPRYQVTQFGKPVTLSCSQTLNHNVMYWYQQKSSQAPKLLFHYYDKDFNNEADTPDNFQSRRPNTSFCFLDIRSPGLGDTAMYLCATSRAWGRVGDEQYFGPGTRLTVT.

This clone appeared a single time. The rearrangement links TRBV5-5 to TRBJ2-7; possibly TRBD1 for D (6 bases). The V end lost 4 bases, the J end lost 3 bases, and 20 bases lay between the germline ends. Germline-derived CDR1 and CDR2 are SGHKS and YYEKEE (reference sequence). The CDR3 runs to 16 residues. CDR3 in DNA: TGTGCCAGCAGCCCCGCCGCACAGGGTATGGTCTACGAGCAGTACTTC. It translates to CASSPAAQGMVYEQYF.

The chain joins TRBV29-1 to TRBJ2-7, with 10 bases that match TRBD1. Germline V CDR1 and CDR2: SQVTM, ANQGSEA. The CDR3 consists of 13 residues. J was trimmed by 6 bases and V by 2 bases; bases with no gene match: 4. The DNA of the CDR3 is TGCAGCGTTGAACCGGGACAGGGGCTCGAGCAGTACTTC. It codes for CSVEPGQGLEQYF.

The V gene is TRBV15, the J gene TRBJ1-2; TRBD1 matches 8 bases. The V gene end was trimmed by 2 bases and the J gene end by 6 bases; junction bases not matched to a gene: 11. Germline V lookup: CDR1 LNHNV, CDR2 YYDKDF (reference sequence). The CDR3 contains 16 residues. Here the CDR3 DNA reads TGTGCCACCAGCAGACCCCAGGGGGCCGGCAATCATGGCTACACCTTC. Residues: CATSRPQGAGNHGYTF.

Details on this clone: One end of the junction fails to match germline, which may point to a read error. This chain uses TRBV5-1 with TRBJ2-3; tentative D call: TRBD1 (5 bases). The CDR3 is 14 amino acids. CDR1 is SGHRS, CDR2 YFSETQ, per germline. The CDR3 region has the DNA TGCGCCAGCAGCGAACAGGCGAGCATAGATACGCAGTATTTT. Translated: CASSEQASIDTQYF.

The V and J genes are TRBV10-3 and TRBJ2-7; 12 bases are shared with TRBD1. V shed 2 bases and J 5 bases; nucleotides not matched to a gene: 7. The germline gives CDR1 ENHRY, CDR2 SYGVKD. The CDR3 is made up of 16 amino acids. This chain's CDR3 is CAISEPAGTGGNEQYF. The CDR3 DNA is TGTGCCATCAGTGAGCCGGCCGGGACAGGGGGCAACGAGCAGTACTTC.

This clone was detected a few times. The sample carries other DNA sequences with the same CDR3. CDR3 bases: TGTGCCATCAGGGGACAGGGGGATCAGCCCCAGCATTTT. Translation gives CAIRGQGDQPQHF. The V gene is TRBV10-3, the J gene TRBJ1-5; TRBD1 matches 11 bases. The CDR3 runs 13 residues. With 6 bases clipped from V and 5 bases from J, the junction kept 0 bases outside the gene matches. Germline V gene sequence: CDR1 ENHRY, CDR2 SYGVKD.

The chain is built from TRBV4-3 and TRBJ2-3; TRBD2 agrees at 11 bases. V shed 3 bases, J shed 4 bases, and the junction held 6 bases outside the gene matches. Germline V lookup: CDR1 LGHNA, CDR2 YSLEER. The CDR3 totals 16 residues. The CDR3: CASSHSLAGASDTQYF. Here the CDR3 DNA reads TGCGCCAGCAGCCATTCACTAGCGGGAGCTTCAGATACGCAGTATTTT.

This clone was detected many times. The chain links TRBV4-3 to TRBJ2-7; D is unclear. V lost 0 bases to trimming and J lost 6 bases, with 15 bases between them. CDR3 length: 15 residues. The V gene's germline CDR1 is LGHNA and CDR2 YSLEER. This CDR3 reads CASSQERVSLREQYF. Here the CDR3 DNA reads TGCGCCAGCAGCCAAGAACGTGTGAGTTTGCGCGAGCAGTACTTC.

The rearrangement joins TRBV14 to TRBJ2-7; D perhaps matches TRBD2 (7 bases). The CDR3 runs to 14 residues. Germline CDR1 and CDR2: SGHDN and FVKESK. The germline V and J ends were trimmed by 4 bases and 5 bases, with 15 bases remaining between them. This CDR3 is CASSRRGAGDEQYF. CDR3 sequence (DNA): TGTGCCAGCAGCCGCCGGGGGGCCGGGGACGAGCAGTACTTC.